This T cell receptor (beta chain) was identified in a study of Ad26.COV2.S vaccination and SARS-CoV-2 variants. Method: immunoSEQ multiplex PCR; TCRdb's copy keeps in-frame clones and lacks some. The profile shows 330,000 or so clones, roughly 88% of them singletons. V lost 1 base and J 5 bases, leaving 9 bases between the germline ends. In germline, CDR1 is SGHDN, CDR2 FVKESK. The CDR3 runs 13 residues. Treatment meaning: 15 to 20 received Ad26.COV2.S at low or high dose, single or two shots; several received placebo; per-sample allocation not given. Samples analyzed were those drawn on day 63 after the first vaccine or placebo injection.

The chain links TRBV14 to TRBJ2-7, with D uncertain. This specimen consisted of peripheral blood, obtained in a trial of Ad26.COV2.S vaccine versus placebo. This receptor was taken from a person between 18 and 59 years old who received the Ad26.COV2.S COVID-19 vaccine or a placebo. This CDR3 is CASSQGNFHEQYV. The CDR3 DNA reads TGTGCCAGCAGCCAAGGGAATTTTCACGAGCAGTACGTC.